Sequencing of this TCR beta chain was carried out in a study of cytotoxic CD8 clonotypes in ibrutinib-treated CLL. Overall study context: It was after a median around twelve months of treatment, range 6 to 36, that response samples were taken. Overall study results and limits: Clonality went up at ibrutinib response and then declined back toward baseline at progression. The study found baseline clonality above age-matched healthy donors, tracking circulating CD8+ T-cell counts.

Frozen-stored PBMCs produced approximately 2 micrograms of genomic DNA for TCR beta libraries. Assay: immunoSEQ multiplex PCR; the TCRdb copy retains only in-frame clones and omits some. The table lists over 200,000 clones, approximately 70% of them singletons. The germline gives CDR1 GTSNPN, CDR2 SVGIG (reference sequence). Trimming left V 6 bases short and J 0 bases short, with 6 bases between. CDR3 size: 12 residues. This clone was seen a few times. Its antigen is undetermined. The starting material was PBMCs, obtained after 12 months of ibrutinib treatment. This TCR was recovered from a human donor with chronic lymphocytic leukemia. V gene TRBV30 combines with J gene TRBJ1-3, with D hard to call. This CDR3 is CACRTSGNTIYF. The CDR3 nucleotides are TGTGCCTGCCGGACCTCTGGAAACACCATATATTTT.